This T cell receptor (beta chain) originates from a study of response to subunit inactivated influenza vaccine. General study findings and limits: It was suggested by the authors that few new T cells are recruited by each seasonal influenza vaccination.

TCRdb fed the RT-PCR reads into MiXCR, producing one record per CDR3 protein. Of fewer than 550,000 distinct CDR3 sequences in the sample, less than 30% are singletons; the top ten hold about 1.9%. This clonotype has just a few counts. Its antigen is unidentified. CDR1 DFQATT and CDR2 SNEGSKA come from the germline V gene (reference sequence). Trimming stripped 1 base from V and 10 bases from J, with 17 bases between. The CDR3 has 14 amino acids. The clonotype comes from a man aged 45-60 years who received an inactivated influenza vaccine. Specimen: CD4+ T cells sorted from PBMCs, collected about 5 days after vaccination. V is TRBV20-1 and J is TRBJ2-1; possibly TRBD1 or TRBD2 for D (5 bases each). This CDR3 is CSARGGPTKSEQFF. The DNA for the CDR3 is TGCAGTGCTAGAGGGGGACCGACGAAGTCGGAGCAGTTCTTC.